One and the same sample provided the 21 T cell receptor beta chains below, sequenced in a study of monozygotic twins with cystic fibrosis (dated by TCRdb to about 2021). The library was produced with the immunoSEQ multiplex PCR assay. TCRdb limited this immuneACCESS table to in-frame rearrangements with V and J called. A share of clones is missing; checked studies link under half to unresolved V genes, and the rest is unexplained. This sample lists under 25,000 clones; about 97% were detected once. The biggest ten clones account for less than 0.15% of the sample. Sequencing was done on a sample of blood. These TCRs come from a girl aged 5 to 17 with cystic fibrosis.

The rearrangement joins TRBV7-8 to TRBJ1-2; 8 nucleotides align to TRBD1. This CDR3 has 14 amino acids. V dropped 6 bases and J dropped 8; count of bases not matched to a gene: 11. Germline CDR1 SGHVS, CDR2 FQNEAQ. The chain's CDR3 is CASSLRQGLEGYTF. In nucleotides, the CDR3 is TGTGCCAGCAGTCTCAGACAGGGGCTAGAGGGCTACACCTTC.

The rearrangement joins TRBV18 to TRBJ2-7; tentative D call: TRBD1 (5 bases). This CDR3 region has 15 residues. V lost 1 base and J lost 3, with 13 bases in between. Germline V gives CDR1 KGHSH, CDR2 LQKENI. In nucleotides, the CDR3 is TGTGCCAGCTCACCACAAGGACAAAAGAGCTACGAGCAGTACTTC. As protein: CASSPQGQKSYEQYF.

This clone has only one observation. J is TRBJ2-3 and V is TRBV5-1; 11 bases are a match to TRBD2. The V gene's germline CDR1 is SGHRS and CDR2 YFSETQ. The V gene end was trimmed by 4 bases and the J gene end by 8 bases; junction bases not matched to a gene: 12. The CDR3 loop spans 16 amino acids. CDR3 sequence (DNA): TGCGCCAGCAGCCCCTTAGCGGGAGGGTCCAGGGGTACGCAGTATTTT. Its protein product is CASSPLAGGSRGTQYF.

This sequence joins TRBV4-3 and TRBJ2-1; D ambiguous. CDR3 size: 14 residues. Germline V CDR1 and CDR2: LGHNA, YSLEER. Trimming cost V 4 bases and J 0 bases, with 7 bases left between them. The CDR3 sequence is CASSPSSSYNEQFF. The CDR3 nucleotides read TGCGCCAGCAGCCCTAGTAGCTCCTACAATGAGCAGTTCTTC.

V gene TRBV13 combines with J gene TRBJ2-3; D uncertain. This CDR3 has 12 residues. Trimming shortened V by 3 bases and J by 1 base, and 2 bases separated the two germline ends. Germline CDR1 and CDR2: PRHDT and FYEKMQ (reference sequence). CDR3 amino acids: CASSFGTDTQYF. CDR3 DNA sequence: TGTGCCAGCAGCTTCGGCACAGATACGCAGTATTTT.

The chain carries TRBV7-2 and TRBJ1-1; D gene unclear. The length of the CDR3 is 13 residues. The ends were cut back, 0 bases at V and 3 bases at J, with 5 bases in the middle. Per the germline V gene, CDR1 is SGHTA and CDR2 is FQGNSA. CDR3: CASSLAVDTEAFF. The CDR3 coding sequence is TGTGCCAGCAGCTTAGCGGTTGACACTGAAGCTTTCTTT.

The chain uses TRBV4-2 and TRBJ2-7; possibly TRBD1 or TRBD2 for D (6 bases each). The CDR3 runs 16 residues. V lost 1 base and J 0 bases, leaving 13 bases between the germline ends. CDR1 LGHNA and CDR2 YNFKEQ come from the germline V gene. CDR3 protein: CASSQGGLAFSYEQYF. As DNA, the CDR3 is TGTGCCAGCAGCCAAGGGGGGCTAGCGTTCTCCTACGAGCAGTACTTC.

This chain links TRBV7-2 with TRBJ2-5; TRBD2 might be the D (6 bases). Trimming pared 5 bases from V and 3 bases from J, leaving 16 bases between. The CDR3 totals 15 residues. Germline lookup yields CDR1 SGHTA and CDR2 FQGNSA. CDR3 residues: CASSGPRELEETQYF. CDR3 in DNA: TGTGCCAGCAGCGGACCCCGGGAGCTAGAAGAGACCCAGTACTTC.

This rearrangement joins TRBV2 to TRBJ2-3; TRBD2 aligns across 7 bases. Trimming took 6 bases from V and 3 from J; bases not matched to a gene: 12. The CDR3 runs to 16 residues. Germline loops: CDR1 SNHLY, CDR2 FYNNEI. The CDR3 DNA reads TGTGCCAGCAGGCCCCCCTTGCGGGAGTTGACAGATACGCAGTATTTT. As protein: CASRPPLRELTDTQYF.

This chain links TRBV14 with TRBJ1-5; 10 bases are a match to TRBD1. From germline, CDR1 is SGHDN and CDR2 FVKESK. This CDR3 comprises 17 residues. V trimming: 4 bases; J trimming: 6 bases; junction bases outside the gene matches: 12. The CDR3 nucleotides read TGTGCCAGCAGCCTACCTCAAATGGACAGGGGGACTCAGCCCCAGCATTTT. As protein: CASSLPQMDRGTQPQHF.

The V call is TRBV7-9, the J call TRBJ1-5; 7 bases agree with TRBD1. This CDR3 is 16 amino acids long. V shed 1 base, J shed 1 base, and the junction held 4 bases outside the gene matches. From germline, CDR1 is SEHNR and CDR2 FQNEAQ (reference sequence). The CDR3 loop reads CASSLDRGGSNQPQHF. Here the CDR3 DNA reads TGTGCCAGCAGCTTAGACAGGGGCGGGAGCAATCAGCCCCAGCATTTT.

The chain couples TRBV6-9 to TRBJ1-1, with a possible D match to TRBD1 (5 bases). This CDR3 is 12 amino acids long. Germline V gives CDR1 MNHGY, CDR2 SVAAGI. Trimming left V 3 bases short and J 8 bases short, with 10 bases between. The CDR3 protein is CASSYGQKEAFF. The DNA of the CDR3 is TGTGCCAGCAGTTACGGACAAAAAGAAGCTTTCTTT.

The chain is built from TRBV4-1 and TRBJ2-2, with unresolved D. V dropped 6 bases and J dropped 0 bases, with 8 bases sitting between them. Germline assignment: CDR1 MGHRA and CDR2 YSYEKL. This CDR3 has 14 amino acids. CDR3 in amino acids: CASSPQTNTGELFF. CDR3 coding DNA: TGCGCCAGCAGTCCACAGACGAACACCGGGGAGCTGTTTTTT.

The V and J genes are TRBV9 and TRBJ2-3; no definite D call. V was trimmed by 0 bases and J by 3 bases, leaving 5 bases between them. The CDR3 loop spans 13 amino acids. Germline values: CDR1 SGDLS, CDR2 YYNGEE. The CDR3 sequence: CASSVDSTDTQYF. The CDR3 bases are TGTGCCAGCAGCGTAGATAGTACAGATACGCAGTATTTT.

The V gene is TRBV7-2, the J gene TRBJ2-7; D unresolved. The CDR3 length is 13 residues. Trimming took 3 bases from V and 0 from J, leaving 6 bases between them. Germline V gene lookup returns CDR1 SGHTA and CDR2 FQGNSA. CDR3 bases: TGTGCCAGCAGCTTGAGACTCTCCTACGAGCAGTACTTC. Amino acids: CASSLRLSYEQYF.

This clone came up a few times. The chain joins TRBV15 to TRBJ2-1; the D gene is possibly TRBD2 (5 bases). The CDR3 runs 16 residues. The germline V and J ends were trimmed by 4 bases and 0 bases, with 13 bases remaining between them. From germline, CDR1 is LNHNV and CDR2 YYDKDF (reference sequence). The CDR3 loop reads CATSTYSASSYNEQFF. CDR3 nucleotide sequence: TGTGCCACCAGCACTTATAGCGCGAGCTCCTACAATGAGCAGTTCTTC.

CDR3 DNA sequence: TGTGCCAGCAAGGCTAGCGGGAGTCCAGATACGCAGTATTTT. Translating gives CASKASGSPDTQYF. The chain recombines TRBV2 with TRBJ2-3; TRBD2 matches at 10 bases. The germline V gene has CDR1 SNHLY and CDR2 FYNNEI. This CDR3 has 14 amino acids. V gave up 7 bases and J gave up 4 bases; unmatched junction bases: 5.

This rearrangement joins TRBV7-9 to TRBJ1-1; D perhaps matches TRBD1 (6 bases). The CDR3 spans 12 residues. Germline-derived CDR1 and CDR2 are SEHNR and FQNEAQ (reference sequence). V lost 11 bases and J lost 3, with 13 bases in between. CDR3 DNA: TGTGCCGCCATGGCAGGGGACACTGAAGCTTTCTTT. It encodes CAAMAGDTEAFF.

The chain carries TRBV2 and TRBJ2-3, with 9 bases identical to TRBD2. This CDR3 contains 15 residues. Looked up from germline, CDR1 is SNHLY and CDR2 is FYNNEI. With V trimmed by 7 bases and J by 1 base, 6 bases remained unmatched. CDR3 residues: CASTEASGGTDTQYF. The CDR3 region has the DNA TGTGCCAGCACTGAGGCTAGCGGGGGCACAGATACGCAGTATTTT. The full variable domain, completed using reference TRBV2 and TRBJ2-3, is EPEVTQTPSHQVTQMGQEVILRCVPISNHLYFYWYRQILGQKVEFLVSFYNNEISEKSEIFDDQFSVERPDGSNFTLKIRSTKLEDSAMYFCASTEASGGTDTQYFGPGTRLTVL.

The gene calls are TRBV29-1 and TRBJ1-1, with 9 nucleotides matching TRBD1. This CDR3 is built from 14 residues. V gave up 6 bases and J gave up 1 base; unmatched junction bases: 6. CDR1 SQVTM and CDR2 ANQGSEA come from the germline V gene. CDR3 nucleotide sequence: TGCAGCGTAGGGACAGGGATCGGGAACACTGAAGCTTTCTTT. It translates to CSVGTGIGNTEAFF.

This clone was recorded only once. The chain joins TRBV19 to TRBJ2-6; D is possibly TRBD2 (6 bases). Germline V gene data show CDR1 as LNHDA and CDR2 as SQIVND (reference sequence). The CDR3 contains 15 residues. Trimming took off 3 bases at V and 0 bases at J, with 6 bases between the two ends. The CDR3 DNA is TGTGCCAGTAGTATCGGGGGCTCTGGGGCCAACGTCCTGACTTTC. Its protein is CASSIGGSGANVLTF.